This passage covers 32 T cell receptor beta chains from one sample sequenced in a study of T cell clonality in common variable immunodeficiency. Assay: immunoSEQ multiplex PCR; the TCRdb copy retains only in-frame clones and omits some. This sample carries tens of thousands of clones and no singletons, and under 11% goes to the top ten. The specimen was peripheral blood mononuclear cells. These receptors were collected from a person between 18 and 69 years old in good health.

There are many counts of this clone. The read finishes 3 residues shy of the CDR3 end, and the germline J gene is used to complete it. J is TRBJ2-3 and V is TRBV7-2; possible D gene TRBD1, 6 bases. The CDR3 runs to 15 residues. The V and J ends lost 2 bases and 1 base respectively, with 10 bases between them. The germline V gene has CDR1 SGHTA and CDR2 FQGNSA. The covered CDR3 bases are TGTGCCAGCAGCTTATGGGGGCGCGGCACAGATACG. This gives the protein CASSLWGRGTDT. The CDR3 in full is CASSLWGRGTDTQYF.

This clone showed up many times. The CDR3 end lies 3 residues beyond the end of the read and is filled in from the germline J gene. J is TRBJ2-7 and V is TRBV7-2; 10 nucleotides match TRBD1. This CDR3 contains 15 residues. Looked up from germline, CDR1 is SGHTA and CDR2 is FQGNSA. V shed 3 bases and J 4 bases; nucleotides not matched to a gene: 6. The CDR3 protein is CASSFRQGAPYEQYF. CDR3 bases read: TGTGCCAGCAGCTTTAGACAGGGGGCGCCATACGAG.

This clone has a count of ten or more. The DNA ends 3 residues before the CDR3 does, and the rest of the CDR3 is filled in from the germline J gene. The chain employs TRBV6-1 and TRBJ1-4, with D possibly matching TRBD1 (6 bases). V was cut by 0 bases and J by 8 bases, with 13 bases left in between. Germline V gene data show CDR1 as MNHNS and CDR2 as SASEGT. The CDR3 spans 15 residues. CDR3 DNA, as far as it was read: TGTGCCAGCAGTGAAGCCACGGGGGGCGGGGAAAAA. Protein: CASSEATGGGEK. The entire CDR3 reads CASSEATGGGEKLFF.

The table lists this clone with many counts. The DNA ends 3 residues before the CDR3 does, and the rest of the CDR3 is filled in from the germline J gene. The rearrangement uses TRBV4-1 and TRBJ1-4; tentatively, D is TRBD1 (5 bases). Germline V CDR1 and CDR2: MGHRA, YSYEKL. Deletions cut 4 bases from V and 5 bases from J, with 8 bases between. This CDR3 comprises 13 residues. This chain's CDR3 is CASSPGLNEKLFF. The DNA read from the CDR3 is TGCGCCAGCAGCCCAGGGCTGAATGAAAAA.

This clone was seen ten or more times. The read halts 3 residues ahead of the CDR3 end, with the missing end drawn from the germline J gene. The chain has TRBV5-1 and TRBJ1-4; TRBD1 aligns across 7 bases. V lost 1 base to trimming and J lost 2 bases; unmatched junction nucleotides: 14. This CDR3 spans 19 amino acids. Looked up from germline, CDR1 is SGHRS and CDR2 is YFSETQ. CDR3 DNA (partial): TGCGCCAGCAGCTTGTACCCGAACAATCCGGGACAGACTAATGAAAAA. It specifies CASSLYPNNPGQTNEK. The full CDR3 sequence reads CASSLYPNNPGQTNEKLFF.

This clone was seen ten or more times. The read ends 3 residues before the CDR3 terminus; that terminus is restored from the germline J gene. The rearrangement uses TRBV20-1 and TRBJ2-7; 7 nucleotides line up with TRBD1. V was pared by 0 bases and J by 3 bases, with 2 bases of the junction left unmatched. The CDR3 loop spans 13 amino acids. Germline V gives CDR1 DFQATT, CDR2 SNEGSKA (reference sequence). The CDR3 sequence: CSAREQGVYEQYF. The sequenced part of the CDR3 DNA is TGCAGTGCTAGAGAGCAGGGGGTCTACGAG.

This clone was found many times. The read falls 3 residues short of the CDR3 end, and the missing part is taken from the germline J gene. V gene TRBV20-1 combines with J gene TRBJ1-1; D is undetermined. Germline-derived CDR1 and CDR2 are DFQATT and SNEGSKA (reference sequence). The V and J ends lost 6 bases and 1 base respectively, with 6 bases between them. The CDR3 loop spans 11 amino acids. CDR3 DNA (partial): TGCAGTGCCCCTTGGAACACTGAA. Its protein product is CSAPWNTE. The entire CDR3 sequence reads CSAPWNTEAFF.

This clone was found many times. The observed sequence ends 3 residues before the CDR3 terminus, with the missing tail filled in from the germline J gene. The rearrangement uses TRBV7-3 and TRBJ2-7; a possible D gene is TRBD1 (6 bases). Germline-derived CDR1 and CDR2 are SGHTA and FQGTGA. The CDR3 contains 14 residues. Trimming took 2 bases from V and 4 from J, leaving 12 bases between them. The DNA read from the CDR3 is TGTGCCAGCAGCTTACTGGGCAGGGGATACGAG. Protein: CASSLLGRGYE. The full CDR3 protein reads CASSLLGRGYEQYF.

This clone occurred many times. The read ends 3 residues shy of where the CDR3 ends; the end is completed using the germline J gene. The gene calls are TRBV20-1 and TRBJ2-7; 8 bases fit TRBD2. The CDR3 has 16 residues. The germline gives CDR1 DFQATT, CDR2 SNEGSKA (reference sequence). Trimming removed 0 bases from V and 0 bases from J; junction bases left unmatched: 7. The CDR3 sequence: CSARDLGGGFSYEQYF. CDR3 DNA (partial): TGCAGTGCTAGAGATCTGGGCGGGGGGTTCTCCTACGAG.

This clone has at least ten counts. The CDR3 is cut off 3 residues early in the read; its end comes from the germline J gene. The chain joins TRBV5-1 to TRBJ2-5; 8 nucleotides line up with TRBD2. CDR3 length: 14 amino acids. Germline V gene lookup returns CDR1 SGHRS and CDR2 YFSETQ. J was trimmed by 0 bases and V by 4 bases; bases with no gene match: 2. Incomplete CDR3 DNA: TGCGCCAGCAGCATACTAGCGGACCAAGAGACC. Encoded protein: CASSILADQET. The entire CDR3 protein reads CASSILADQETQYF.

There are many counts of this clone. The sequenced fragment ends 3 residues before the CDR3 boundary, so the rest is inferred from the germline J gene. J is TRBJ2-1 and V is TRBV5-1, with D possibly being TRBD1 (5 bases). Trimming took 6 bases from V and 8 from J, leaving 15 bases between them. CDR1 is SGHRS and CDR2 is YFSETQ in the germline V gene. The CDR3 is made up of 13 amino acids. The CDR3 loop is CASTDIQGYEQFF. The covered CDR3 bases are TGCGCCAGCACAGACATCCAGGGATATGAG.

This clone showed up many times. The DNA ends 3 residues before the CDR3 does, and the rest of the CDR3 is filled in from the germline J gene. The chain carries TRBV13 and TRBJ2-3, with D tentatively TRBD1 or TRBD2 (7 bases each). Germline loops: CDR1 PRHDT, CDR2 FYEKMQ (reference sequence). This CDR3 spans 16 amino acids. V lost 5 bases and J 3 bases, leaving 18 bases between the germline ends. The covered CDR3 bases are TGTGCCAGCAGCACAAGGGAGGGGGCCGGAACAGATACG. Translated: CASSTREGAGTDT. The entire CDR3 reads CASSTREGAGTDTQYF.

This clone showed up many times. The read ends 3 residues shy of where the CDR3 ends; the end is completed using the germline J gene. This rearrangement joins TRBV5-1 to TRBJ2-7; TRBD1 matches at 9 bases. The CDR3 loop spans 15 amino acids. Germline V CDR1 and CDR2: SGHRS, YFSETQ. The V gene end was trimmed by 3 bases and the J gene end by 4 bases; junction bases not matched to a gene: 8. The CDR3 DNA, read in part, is TGCGCCAGCAGCTACCTCCCGGACAGGGGTTACGAG. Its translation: CASSYLPDRGYE. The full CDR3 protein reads CASSYLPDRGYEQYF.

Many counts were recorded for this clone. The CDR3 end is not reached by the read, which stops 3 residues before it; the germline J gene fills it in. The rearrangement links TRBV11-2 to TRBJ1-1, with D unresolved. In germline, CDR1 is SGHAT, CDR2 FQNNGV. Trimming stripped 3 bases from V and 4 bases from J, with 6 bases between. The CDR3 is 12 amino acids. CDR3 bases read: TGTGCCAGCAGCTTGTCTTCCACTGAA. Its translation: CASSLSSTE. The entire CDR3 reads CASSLSSTEAFF. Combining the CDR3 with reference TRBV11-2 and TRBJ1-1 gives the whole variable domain EAGVAQSPRYKIIEKRQSVAFWCNPISGHATLYWYQQILGQGPKLLIQFQNNGVVDDSQLPKDRFSAERLKGVDSTLKIQPAKLEDSAVYLCASSLSSTEAFFGQGTRLTVV.

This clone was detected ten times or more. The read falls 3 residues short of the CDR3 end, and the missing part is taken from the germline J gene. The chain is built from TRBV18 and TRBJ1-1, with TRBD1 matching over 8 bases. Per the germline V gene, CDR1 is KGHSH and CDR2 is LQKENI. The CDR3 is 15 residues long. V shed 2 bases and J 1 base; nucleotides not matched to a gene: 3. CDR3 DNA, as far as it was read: TGTGCCAGCTCACCATGGACAGGGCGGAACACTGAA. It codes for CASSPWTGRNTE. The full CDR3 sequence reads CASSPWTGRNTEAFF.

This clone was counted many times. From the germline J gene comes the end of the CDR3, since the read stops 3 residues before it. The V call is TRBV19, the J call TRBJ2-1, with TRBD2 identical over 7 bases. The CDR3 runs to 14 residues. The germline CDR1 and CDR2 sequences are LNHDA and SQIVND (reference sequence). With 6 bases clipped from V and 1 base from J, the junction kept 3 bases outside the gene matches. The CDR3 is CASRGGGSYNEQFF. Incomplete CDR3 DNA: TGTGCCAGTAGAGGCGGGGGTTCCTACAATGAG.

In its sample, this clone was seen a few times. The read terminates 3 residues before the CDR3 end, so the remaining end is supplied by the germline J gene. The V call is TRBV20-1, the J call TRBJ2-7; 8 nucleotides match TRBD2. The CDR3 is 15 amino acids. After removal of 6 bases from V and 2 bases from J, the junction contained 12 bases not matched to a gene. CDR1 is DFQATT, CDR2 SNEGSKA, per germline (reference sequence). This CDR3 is CSARSLAGGTYEQYF. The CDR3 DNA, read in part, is TGCAGTGCCCGATCCCTGGCGGGGGGAACCTACGAG.

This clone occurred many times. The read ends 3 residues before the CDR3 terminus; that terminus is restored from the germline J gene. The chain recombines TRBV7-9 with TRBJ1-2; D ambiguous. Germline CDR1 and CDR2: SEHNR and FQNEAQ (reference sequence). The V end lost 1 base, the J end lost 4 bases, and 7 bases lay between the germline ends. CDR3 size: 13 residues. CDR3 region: CASSLGAVYGYTF. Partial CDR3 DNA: TGTGCCAGCAGCTTAGGAGCGGTCTATGGC. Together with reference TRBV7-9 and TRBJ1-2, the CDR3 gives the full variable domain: DTGVSQNPRHKITKRGQNVTFRCDPISEHNRLYWYRQTLGQGPEFLTYFQNEAQLEKSRLLSDRFSAERPKGSFSTLEIQRTEQGDSAMYLCASSLGAVYGYTFGSGTRLTVV.

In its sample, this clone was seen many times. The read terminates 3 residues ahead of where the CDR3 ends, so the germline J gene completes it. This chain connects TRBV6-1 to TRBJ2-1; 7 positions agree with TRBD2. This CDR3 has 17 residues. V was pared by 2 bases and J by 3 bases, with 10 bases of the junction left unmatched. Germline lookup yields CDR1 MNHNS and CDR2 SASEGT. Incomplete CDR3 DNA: TGTGCCAGCAGTGAAATACAAAGCGGGGACCTCTACAATGAG. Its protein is CASSEIQSGDLYNE. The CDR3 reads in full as CASSEIQSGDLYNEQFF.

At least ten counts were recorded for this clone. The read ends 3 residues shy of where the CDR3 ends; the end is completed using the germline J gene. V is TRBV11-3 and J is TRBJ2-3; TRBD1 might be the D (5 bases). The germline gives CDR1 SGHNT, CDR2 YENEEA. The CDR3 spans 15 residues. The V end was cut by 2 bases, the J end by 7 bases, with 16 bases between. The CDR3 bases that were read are TGTGCCAGCAGCTTATCGCAAGGGGCCTTTCATACG. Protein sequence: CASSLSQGAFHT. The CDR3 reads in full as CASSLSQGAFHTQYF.

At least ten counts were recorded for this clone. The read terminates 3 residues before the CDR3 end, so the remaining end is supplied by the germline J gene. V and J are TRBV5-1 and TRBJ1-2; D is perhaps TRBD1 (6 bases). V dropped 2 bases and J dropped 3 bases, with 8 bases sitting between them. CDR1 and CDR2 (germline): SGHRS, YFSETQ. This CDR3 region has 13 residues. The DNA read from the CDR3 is TGCGCCAGCAGCTTTGAGGGGGACTATGGC. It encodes CASSFEGDYG. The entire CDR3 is CASSFEGDYGYTF.

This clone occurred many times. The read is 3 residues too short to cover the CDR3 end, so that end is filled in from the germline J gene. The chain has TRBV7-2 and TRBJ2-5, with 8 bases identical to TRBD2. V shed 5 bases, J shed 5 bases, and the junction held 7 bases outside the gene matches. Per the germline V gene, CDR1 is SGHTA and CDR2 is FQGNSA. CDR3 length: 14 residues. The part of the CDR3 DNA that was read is TGTGCCAGCAGCGCCGGGGGGGCGAGTGAGACC. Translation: CASSAGGASET. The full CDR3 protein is CASSAGGASETQYF.

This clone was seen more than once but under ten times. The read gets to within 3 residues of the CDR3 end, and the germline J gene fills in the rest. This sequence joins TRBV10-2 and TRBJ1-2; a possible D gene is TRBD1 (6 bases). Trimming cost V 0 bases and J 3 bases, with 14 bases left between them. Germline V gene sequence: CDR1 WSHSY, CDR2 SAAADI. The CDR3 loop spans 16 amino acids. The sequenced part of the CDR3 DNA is TGCGCCAGCAGTGAGTCATCGAAGGGGGGGGACTATGGC. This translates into CASSESSKGGDYG. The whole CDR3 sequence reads CASSESSKGGDYGYTF.

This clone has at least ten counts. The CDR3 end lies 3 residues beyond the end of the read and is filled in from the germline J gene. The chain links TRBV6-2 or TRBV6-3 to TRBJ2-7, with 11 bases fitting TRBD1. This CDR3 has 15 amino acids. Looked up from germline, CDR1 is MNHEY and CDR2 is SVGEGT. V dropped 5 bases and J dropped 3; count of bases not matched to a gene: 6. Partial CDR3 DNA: TGTGCCAGCAGTACTTCCGGGACAGGGGGCTACGAG. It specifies CASSTSGTGGYE. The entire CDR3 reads CASSTSGTGGYEQYF.

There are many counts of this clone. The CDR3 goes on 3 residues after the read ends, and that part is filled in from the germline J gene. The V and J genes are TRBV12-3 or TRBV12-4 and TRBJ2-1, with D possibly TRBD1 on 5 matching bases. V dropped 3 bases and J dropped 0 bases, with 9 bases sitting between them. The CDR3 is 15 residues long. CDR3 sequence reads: CASSLGLSSYNEQFF. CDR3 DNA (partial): TGTGCCAGCAGTTTGGGGCTCAGCTCCTACAATGAG.

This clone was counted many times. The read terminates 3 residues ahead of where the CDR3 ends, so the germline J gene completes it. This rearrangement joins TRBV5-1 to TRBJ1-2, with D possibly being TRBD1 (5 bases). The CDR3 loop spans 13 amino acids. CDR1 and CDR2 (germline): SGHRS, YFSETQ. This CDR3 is CASSLAQGEGYTF. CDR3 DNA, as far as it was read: TGCGCCAGCAGCTTGGCTCAGGGAGAAGGC.

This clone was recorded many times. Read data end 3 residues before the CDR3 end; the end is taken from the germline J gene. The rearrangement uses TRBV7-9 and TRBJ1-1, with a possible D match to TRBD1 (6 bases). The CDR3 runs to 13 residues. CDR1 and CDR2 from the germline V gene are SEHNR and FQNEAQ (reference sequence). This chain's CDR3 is CASSLDPGAQAFF. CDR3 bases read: TGTGCCAGCAGCTTAGACCCAGGGGCACAA.

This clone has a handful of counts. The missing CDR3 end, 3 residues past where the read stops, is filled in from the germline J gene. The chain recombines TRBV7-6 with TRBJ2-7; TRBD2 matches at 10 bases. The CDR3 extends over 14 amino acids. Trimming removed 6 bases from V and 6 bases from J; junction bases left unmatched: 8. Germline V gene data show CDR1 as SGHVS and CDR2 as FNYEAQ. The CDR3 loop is CASSLSGGAFEQYF. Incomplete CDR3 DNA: TGTGCCAGCAGTCTCAGCGGGGGGGCCTTCGAG. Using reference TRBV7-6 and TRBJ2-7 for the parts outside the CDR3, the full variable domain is GAGVSQSPRYKVTKRGQDVALRCDPISGHVSLYWYRQALGQGPEFLTYFNYEAQQDKSGLPNDRFSAERPEGSISTLTIQRTEQRDSAMYRCASSLSGGAFEQYFGPGTRLTVT.

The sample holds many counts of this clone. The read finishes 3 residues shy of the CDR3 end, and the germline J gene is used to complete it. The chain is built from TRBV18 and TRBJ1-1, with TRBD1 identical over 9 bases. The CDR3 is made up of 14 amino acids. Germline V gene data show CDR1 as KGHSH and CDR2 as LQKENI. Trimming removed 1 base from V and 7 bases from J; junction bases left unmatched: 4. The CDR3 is CASSPRTGVNEAFF. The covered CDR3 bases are TGTGCCAGCTCACCACGGACAGGGGTCAATGAA.

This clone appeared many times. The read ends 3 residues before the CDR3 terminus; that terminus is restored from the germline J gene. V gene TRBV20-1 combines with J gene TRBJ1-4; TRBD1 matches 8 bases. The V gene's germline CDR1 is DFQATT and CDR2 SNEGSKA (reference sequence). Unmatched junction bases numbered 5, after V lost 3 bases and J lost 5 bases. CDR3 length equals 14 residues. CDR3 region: CSASPRTGNEKLFF. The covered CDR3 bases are TGCAGTGCTAGCCCACGGACAGGGAATGAAAAA.

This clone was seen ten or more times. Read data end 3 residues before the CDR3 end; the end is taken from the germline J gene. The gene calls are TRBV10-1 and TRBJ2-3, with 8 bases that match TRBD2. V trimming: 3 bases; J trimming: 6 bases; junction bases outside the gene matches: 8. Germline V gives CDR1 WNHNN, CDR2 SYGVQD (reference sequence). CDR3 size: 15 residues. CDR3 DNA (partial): TGCGCCAGCAGTGATACAGCGGGAGTTACGGATACG. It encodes CASSDTAGVTDT. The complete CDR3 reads CASSDTAGVTDTQYF.

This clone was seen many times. The CDR3 sequence is CASMDGGAGETQYF. The sequenced CDR3 bases are TGCGCCAGCATGGACGGGGGGGCCGGAGAGACC. The rearrangement links TRBV5-1 to TRBJ2-5, with 8 nucleotides matching TRBD2. Read data end 3 residues before the CDR3 end; the end is taken from the germline J gene. V lost 6 bases and J lost 4; bases outside the gene matches: 8. The length of the CDR3 is 14 residues. Looked up from germline, CDR1 is SGHRS and CDR2 is YFSETQ.